These 18 T cell receptor beta chains originate from one sample sequenced in a study of control samples from healthy donors and cancer patients. TCRdb's table, derived via immunoSEQ multiplex PCR, lists solely in-frame clones and lacks some. The table has some 150,000 clones, about 94% seen once. Sequenced material: PBMCs. Every receptor here comes from a man aged 55 to 70 with colorectal cancer.

V is TRBV7-9 and J is TRBJ1-4, with a tentative D call TRBD1 (6 bases). Germline CDR1 and CDR2: SEHNR and FQNEAQ (reference sequence). This CDR3 region has 15 residues. Trimming removed 0 bases from V and 8 bases from J, with 13 bases in between. The CDR3 coding sequence is TGTGCCAGCAGCTTAGCGGAGACAGGTTCGGAAAAACTGTTTTTT. Translation: CASSLAETGSEKLFF.

The CDR3 region has the DNA TGTGCCACCAGCAGAGGGCTAGCGGGGGATACGCAGTATTTT. The encoded protein is CATSRGLAGDTQYF. This rearrangement joins TRBV15 to TRBJ2-3; TRBD2 matches 9 bases. In germline, CDR1 is LNHNV, CDR2 YYDKDF (reference sequence). CDR3 length: 14 amino acids. V was pared by 1 base and J by 6 bases, with 2 bases of the junction left unmatched.

This clone was seen a few times. The rearrangement joins TRBV18 to TRBJ2-5; TRBD2 agrees at 9 bases. The CDR3 is made up of 16 amino acids. CDR1 is KGHSH, CDR2 LQKENI, per germline. Germline trimming cut 0 bases from V and 9 bases from J; bases unmatched to any gene: 11. The chain's CDR3 is CASSPPEASGTGAQYF. CDR3 coding DNA: TGTGCCAGCTCACCACCGGAGGCTAGCGGGACCGGGGCCCAGTACTTC.

The V gene is TRBV6-5, the J gene TRBJ1-6; D remains ambiguous. The CDR3 extends over 14 amino acids. Germline values: CDR1 MNHEY, CDR2 SVGAGI. Trimming stripped 5 bases from V and 8 bases from J, with 13 bases between. CDR3 nucleotide sequence: TGTGCCAGCAGTCTCGCCCCGGATGATTCACCCCTCCACTTT. This gives the protein CASSLAPDDSPLHF.

The CDR3 loop is CSARDILEQYF. DNA of the CDR3: TGCAGTGCTAGGGACATCTTGGAGCAGTACTTC. The chain uses TRBV20-1 and TRBJ2-7, with D perhaps matching TRBD1 (5 bases). V lost 3 bases to trimming and J lost 7 bases, with 10 bases between them. The germline V gene encodes CDR1 DFQATT and CDR2 SNEGSKA (reference sequence). The CDR3 contains 11 residues.

This chain joins TRBV7-2 and TRBJ1-1; D not resolved. CDR1 is SGHTA and CDR2 is FQGNSA in the germline V gene. Trimming removed 3 bases at V and 3 bases at J, with 14 bases between. The CDR3 has 15 residues. The CDR3 bases are TGTGCCAGCAGCTTTCAGTGGGGAACGGACACTGAAGCTTTCTTT. Its translation is CASSFQWGTDTEAFF.

J is TRBJ2-7 and V is TRBV9, with 8 bases matching TRBD1. The CDR3 is 15 amino acids. Germline loops: CDR1 SGDLS, CDR2 YYNGEE. Trimming cost V 0 bases and J 5 bases; bases outside gene matches: 7. CDR3 coding DNA: TGTGCCAGCAGCGTAGACCAGGGGGCTTGGGACGAGCAGTACTTC. It translates to CASSVDQGAWDEQYF.

The chain carries TRBV6-6 and TRBJ1-2, with D uncertain. Trimming shortened V by 7 bases and J by 2 bases, and 8 bases separated the two germline ends. Per the germline V gene, CDR1 is MNHNY and CDR2 is SVGAGI (reference sequence). This CDR3 contains 12 residues. CDR3 loop: CASKAANYGYTF. The DNA of the CDR3 is TGTGCCAGCAAGGCGGCGAACTATGGCTACACCTTC.

This clone occurred once. V and J are TRBV7-2 and TRBJ1-3; no firm D call. Looked up from germline, CDR1 is SGHTA and CDR2 is FQGNSA. This CDR3 is built from 14 residues. The V and J ends lost 6 bases and 6 bases respectively, with 15 bases between them. As DNA, the CDR3 is TGTGCCAGCAGTCTTATAGGACTTACAAACACCATATATTTT. Its protein is CASSLIGLTNTIYF.

The rearrangement links TRBV10-3 to TRBJ2-7, with 11 bases fitting TRBD1. The germline V gene encodes CDR1 ENHRY and CDR2 SYGVKD. With 6 bases clipped from V and 5 bases from J, the junction kept 3 bases outside the gene matches. The CDR3 spans 13 residues. The CDR3 DNA follows: TGTGCCATCAGAGGGACAGGGGGTCACGAGCAGTACTTC. Amino acids: CAIRGTGGHEQYF.

This clone was seen a single time. In DNA form, the CDR3 reads TGTGCCAGCAGTTCACAGTTCTCCTACGAGCAGTACTTC. Its protein product is CASSSQFSYEQYF. This chain connects TRBV27 to TRBJ2-7; D not resolved. The CDR3 consists of 13 residues. Germline CDR1 reads MNHEY; CDR2 reads SMNVEV (reference sequence). V lost 4 bases, J lost 0 bases, and 7 bases lay in between.

This sequence joins TRBV18 and TRBJ2-5; TRBD2 aligns across 7 bases. The CDR3 extends over 17 amino acids. From germline, CDR1 is KGHSH and CDR2 LQKENI. V trimming: 4 bases; J trimming: 2 bases; junction bases outside the gene matches: 13. CDR3 DNA: TGTGCCAGCTCACTGGGCCCCTCCGGCGGGGGACAAGAGACCCAGTACTTC. Its protein is CASSLGPSGGGQETQYF.

Regarding this clone: At one end, the junction sequence differs from germline, possibly due to a read error. This sequence joins TRBV2 and TRBJ1-2; 10 bases agree with TRBD1. Germline assignment: CDR1 SNHLY and CDR2 FYNNEI. The CDR3 runs 14 residues. The CDR3 loop is CASREGTGDYGYTF. Written as DNA, the CDR3 is TGTGCCAGCAGGGAAGGGACAGGGGACTATGGCTACACCTTC.

The V gene is TRBV3-1 (or the pseudogene TRBV3-2), the J gene TRBJ1-1; weak D call: TRBD1 (5 bases). Trimming removed 3 bases at V and 6 bases at J, with 8 bases between. Germline V gene data show CDR1 as LGHDT and CDR2 as YNNKEL (reference sequence). The CDR3 extends over 12 amino acids. CDR3 amino acids: CASSQGGAEAFF. In DNA form, the CDR3 reads TGTGCCAGCAGCCAGGGGGGAGCTGAAGCTTTCTTT.

V usage is TRBV2 and J usage is TRBJ2-1; 10 bases fit TRBD1. J lost 14 bases, V lost 2 bases, and 6 bases had no gene match. The CDR3 sequence is 13 residues long. CDR1 is SNHLY and CDR2 is FYNNEI in the germline V gene. The CDR3 protein is CASSEPMDRGKFF. The DNA for the CDR3 is TGTGCCAGCAGTGAACCTATGGACAGGGGGAAGTTCTTC. Full variable domain (remainder filled in from reference TRBV2 and TRBJ2-1): EPEVTQTPSHQVTQMGQEVILRCVPISNHLYFYWYRQILGQKVEFLVSFYNNEISEKSEIFDDQFSVERPDGSNFTLKIRSTKLEDSAMYFCASSEPMDRGKFFGPGTRLTVL.

The chain combines TRBV29-1 with TRBJ1-2; tentative D call: TRBD1 (5 bases). With 3 bases removed from V and 5 bases from J, the gap between germline ends came to 10 bases. The CDR3 is 12 residues long. Germline loops: CDR1 SQVTM, CDR2 ANQGSEA. The CDR3 region has the DNA TGCAGCGTTGAGGGACTTCGGTATGGCTACACCTTC. It encodes CSVEGLRYGYTF. The full variable domain, with the rest looked up from reference TRBV29-1 and TRBJ1-2, is SAVISQKPSRDICQRGTSLTIQCQVDSQVTMMFWYRQQPGQSLTLIATANQGSEATYESGFVIDKFPISRPNLTFSTLTVSNMSPEDSSIYLCSVEGLRYGYTFGSGTRLTVV.

The V and J genes are TRBV7-2 and TRBJ1-1; no reliable D call. V lost 1 base and J lost 5, with 11 bases in between. This CDR3 region has 14 residues. CDR1 and CDR2 from the germline V gene are SGHTA and FQGNSA. CDR3 DNA: TGTGCCAGCAGCTTAGTCGGCCAAAAGACTGAAGCTTTCTTT. Translation: CASSLVGQKTEAFF.

The chain joins TRBV24-1 to TRBJ2-6, with TRBD2 as a possible D gene (6 bases). CDR3 length equals 17 residues. Germline CDR1 KGHDR, CDR2 SFDVKD. V lost 2 bases and J lost 2, with 12 bases in between. The CDR3 here is CATSDSLGGAGANVLTF. DNA of the CDR3: TGTGCCACCAGTGATTCCCTCGGAGGGGCTGGGGCCAACGTCCTGACTTTC.